There are a few counts of the clone carrying this TCR beta chain. The sample comes from a study of OX40 agonist ivuxolimab in advanced cancers. Study information: Dose-escalation patients had hepatocellular carcinoma, melanoma, renal cell or head and neck cancer.

TCRdb's table, derived via immunoSEQ multiplex PCR, lists solely in-frame clones and lacks some. The sample includes roughly 70,000 clones, 80% to 90% of them seen just once. The germline V gene encodes CDR1 SGHTA and CDR2 FQGNSA. The CDR3 totals 13 residues. Trimming stripped 3 bases from V and 3 bases from J, with 8 bases between. The chain combines TRBV7-2 with TRBJ1-1; D gene unclear. The source of this sequence is an adult with an advanced solid tumor such as melanoma, head and neck, liver or kidney cancer. Sequencing used CD4+ or CD8+ T cells sorted from blood, obtained in a trial of the OX40 agonist ivuxolimab. In DNA form, the CDR3 reads TGTGCCAGCAGCTTTCGGCGGGACACTGAAGCTTTCTTT. Translating gives CASSFRRDTEAFF.